This T cell receptor (beta chain) was identified in a study of technical replicates of blood from several donors. Generated by immunoSEQ multiplex PCR, the TCRdb table keeps only in-frame clones and is missing some. The sample shows just under 45,000 clones, roughly 96% of them seen only once. V was trimmed by 3 bases and J by 1 base, leaving 9 bases between them. Germline assignment: CDR1 MNHEY and CDR2 SMNVEV (reference sequence). CDR3 length: 14 amino acids. The sample taken for sequencing was T cells isolated from PBMCs. The chain uses TRBV27 and TRBJ1-1; TRBD1 is a possible D gene (5 bases). This clonotype was obtained from a human donor in good health. The CDR3 coding sequence is TGTGCCAGCAGTTTCCAGGGCGGGAACACTGAAGCTTTCTTT. Protein product: CASSFQGGNTEAFF.